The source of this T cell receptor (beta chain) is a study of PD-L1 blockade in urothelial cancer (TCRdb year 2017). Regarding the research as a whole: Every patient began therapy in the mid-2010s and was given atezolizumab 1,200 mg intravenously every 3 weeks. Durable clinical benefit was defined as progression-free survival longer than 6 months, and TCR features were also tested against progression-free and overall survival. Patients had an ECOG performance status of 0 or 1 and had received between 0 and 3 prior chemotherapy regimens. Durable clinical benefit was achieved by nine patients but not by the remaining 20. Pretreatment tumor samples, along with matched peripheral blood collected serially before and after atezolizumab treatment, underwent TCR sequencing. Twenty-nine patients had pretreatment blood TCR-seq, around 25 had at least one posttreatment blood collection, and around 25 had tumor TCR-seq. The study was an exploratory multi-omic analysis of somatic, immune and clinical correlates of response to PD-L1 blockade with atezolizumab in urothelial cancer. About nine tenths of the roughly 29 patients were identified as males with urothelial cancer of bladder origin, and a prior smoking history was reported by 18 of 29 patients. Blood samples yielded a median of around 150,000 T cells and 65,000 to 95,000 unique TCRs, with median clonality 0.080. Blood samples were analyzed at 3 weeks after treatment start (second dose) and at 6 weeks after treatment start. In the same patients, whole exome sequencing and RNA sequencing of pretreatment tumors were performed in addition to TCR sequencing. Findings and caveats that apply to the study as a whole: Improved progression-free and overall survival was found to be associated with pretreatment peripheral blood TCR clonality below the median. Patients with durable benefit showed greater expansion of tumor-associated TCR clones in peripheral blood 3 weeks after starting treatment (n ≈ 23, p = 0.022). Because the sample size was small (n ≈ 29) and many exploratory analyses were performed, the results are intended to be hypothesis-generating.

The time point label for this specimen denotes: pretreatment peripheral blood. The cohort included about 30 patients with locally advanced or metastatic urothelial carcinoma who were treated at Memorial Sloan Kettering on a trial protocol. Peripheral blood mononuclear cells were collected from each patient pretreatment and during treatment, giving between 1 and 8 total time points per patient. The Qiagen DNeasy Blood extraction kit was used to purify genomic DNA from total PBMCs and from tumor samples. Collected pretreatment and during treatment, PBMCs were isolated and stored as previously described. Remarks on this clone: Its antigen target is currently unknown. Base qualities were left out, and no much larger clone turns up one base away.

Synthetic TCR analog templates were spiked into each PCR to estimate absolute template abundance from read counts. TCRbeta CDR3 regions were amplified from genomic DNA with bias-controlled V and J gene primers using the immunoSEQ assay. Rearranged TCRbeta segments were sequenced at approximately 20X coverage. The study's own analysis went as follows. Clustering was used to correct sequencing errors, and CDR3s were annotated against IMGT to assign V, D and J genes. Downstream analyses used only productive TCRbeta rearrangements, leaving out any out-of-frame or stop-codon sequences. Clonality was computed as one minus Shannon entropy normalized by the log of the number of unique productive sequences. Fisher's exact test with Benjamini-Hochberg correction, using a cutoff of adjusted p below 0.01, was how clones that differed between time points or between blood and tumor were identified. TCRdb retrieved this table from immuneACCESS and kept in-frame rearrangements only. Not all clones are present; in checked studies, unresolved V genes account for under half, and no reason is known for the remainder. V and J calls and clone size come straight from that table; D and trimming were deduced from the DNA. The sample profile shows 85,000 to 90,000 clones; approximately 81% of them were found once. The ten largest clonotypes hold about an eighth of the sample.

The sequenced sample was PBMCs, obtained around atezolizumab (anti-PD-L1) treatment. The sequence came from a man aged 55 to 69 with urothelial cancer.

The CDR3 region: CASSALQGPYEQYF. The DNA sequence is given as TGTGCCAGCAGTGCTCTACAGGGTCCGTACGAGCAGTACTTC. The sequence is built from TRBV6-1 and TRBJ2-7, with TRBD1 tentatively as D gene (6 bases match). V is shortened by 4 bases, J by 4 bases, and the region joining them spans 14 bases. As encoded in the germline V gene, CDR1 is MNHNS while CDR2 is SASEGT. The CDR3 goes from the cysteine to the phenylalanine over 14 residues. Only the CDR3 DNA stays, 42 bases, in frame from base 1.